These 28 T cell receptor beta chains originate from one sample sequenced in a study of shared clonotypes between healthy human individuals. As defined, naive CD8 cells were CD45RO-negative and positively selected for CCR7, with terminally differentiated effector memory CD45RA+ cells excluded. The data were produced by immunoSEQ multiplex PCR, yet TCRdb's version contains in-frame clones alone and is incomplete. The repertoire holds fewer than 1 million clones, with 96% as singletons. The sequencing input was naive CD8+ T cells sorted from blood. All receptors come from a man aged 30 to 39 in good health.

This sequence joins TRBV13 and TRBJ2-1; 12 nucleotides line up with TRBD1. CDR1 is PRHDT, CDR2 FYEKMQ, per germline (reference sequence). V shed 7 bases and J 9 bases; nucleotides not matched to a gene: 13. The CDR3 has 16 amino acids. CDR3 amino acids: CASTSQGTGGWREQFF. DNA of the CDR3: TGTGCCAGCACCTCCCAGGGGACAGGGGGCTGGCGTGAGCAGTTCTTC.

This clone was counted only a few times. This chain links TRBV7-9 with TRBJ2-1; 12 bases are a match to TRBD2. V dropped 6 bases and J dropped 3; count of bases not matched to a gene: 6. Germline V gene data show CDR1 as SEHNR and CDR2 as FQNEAQ (reference sequence). The length of the CDR3 is 16 residues. The CDR3 spells CASRYQTSGSYNEQFF. The CDR3, as DNA: TGTGCCAGCAGATACCAGACTAGCGGGAGCTACAATGAGCAGTTCTTC.

J is TRBJ2-5 and V is TRBV13; 8 bases are a match to TRBD1. CDR3 length: 14 residues. The germline V gene encodes CDR1 PRHDT and CDR2 FYEKMQ (reference sequence). J lost 5 bases, V lost 1 base, and 3 bases had no gene match. The CDR3 DNA sequence: TGTGCCAGCAGCTTAGAGGACAGGGTTGAGACCCAGTACTTC. Its protein product is CASSLEDRVETQYF.

The chain links TRBV7-9 to TRBJ2-7; 11 nucleotides align to TRBD2. Germline trimming cut 3 bases from V and 6 bases from J; bases unmatched to any gene: 4. The germline gives CDR1 SEHNR, CDR2 FQNEAQ (reference sequence). The CDR3 contains 14 residues. The CDR3 region is CASSFDTSGSEQYF. Written as DNA, the CDR3 is TGTGCCAGCAGCTTCGACACTAGCGGGAGCGAGCAGTACTTC.

The rearrangement links TRBV10-3 to TRBJ2-1; D remains unclear. Trimming left V 4 bases short and J 2 bases short, with 12 bases between. The CDR3 has 15 residues. The V gene's germline CDR1 is ENHRY and CDR2 SYGVKD. The CDR3 sequence is CAISGLDQTYNEQFF. The CDR3 DNA reads as TGTGCCATCAGTGGGCTGGACCAGACCTACAATGAGCAGTTCTTC.

The rearrangement links TRBV5-6 to TRBJ2-7; D is possibly TRBD2 (6 bases). The CDR3 loop spans 14 amino acids. Germline V gene sequence: CDR1 SGHDT, CDR2 YYEEEE. Trimming removed 6 bases from V and 3 bases from J, with 16 bases in between. CDR3 coding DNA: TGTGCCAGCAACCCAAGCAGGGACTTCTACGAGCAGTACTTC. This sequence encodes CASNPSRDFYEQYF.

J is TRBJ2-3 and V is TRBV29-1; TRBD2 matches 9 bases. In germline, CDR1 is SQVTM, CDR2 ANQGSEA. V trimming: 1 base; J trimming: 6 bases; junction bases outside the gene matches: 17. CDR3 length equals 18 residues. Here the CDR3 DNA reads TGCAGCGTTGAAGGAGTTAGCGGGAGATTCCCCTCATCCGATACGCAGTATTTT. Translation: CSVEGVSGRFPSSDTQYF.

This chain uses TRBV9 with TRBJ1-4; 9 nucleotides match TRBD1. Germline V CDR1 and CDR2: SGDLS, YYNGEE. The CDR3 length is 14 residues. The V and J ends lost 3 bases and 6 bases, in that order; junction bases with no gene match: 3. CDR3 sequence reads: CASSEQGAYEKLFF. DNA of the CDR3: TGTGCCAGCAGCGAACAGGGGGCCTATGAAAAACTGTTTTTT. The entire variable domain, with the rest obtained from reference TRBV9 and TRBJ1-4, is as follows: DSGVTQTPKHLITATGQRVTLRCSPRSGDLSVYWYQQSLDQGLQFLIQYYNGEERAKGNILERFSAQQFPDLHSELNLSSLELGDSALYFCASSEQGAYEKLFFGSGTQLSVL.

The genes are TRBV29-1 and TRBJ1-4; D unclear. CDR3 length: 14 residues. Between the trimmed V and J ends, which lost 5 bases and 0 bases, there was a span of 10 bases. Germline-derived CDR1 and CDR2 are SQVTM and ANQGSEA. As DNA, the CDR3 is TGCAGCGTTCACGCTCTTGCAACTAATGAAAAACTGTTTTTT. Its protein is CSVHALATNEKLFF.

This chain connects TRBV9 to TRBJ1-1; weak D call: TRBD1 (5 bases). The CDR3 spans 13 residues. Trimming took 4 bases from V and 5 from J, leaving 12 bases between them. Germline lookup yields CDR1 SGDLS and CDR2 YYNGEE. CDR3 nucleotide sequence: TGTGCCAGCAGCACTAAGGGGAGTACTGAAGCTTTCTTT. Amino acids: CASSTKGSTEAFF.

This chain uses TRBV4-1 with TRBJ2-1; 7 nucleotides align to TRBD2. The length of the CDR3 is 16 residues. The germline V gene has CDR1 MGHRA and CDR2 YSYEKL. The junction had 5 bases not matched to a gene; V was cut back by 3 bases and J by 0 bases. The CDR3 loop reads CASSQSWGGSYNEQFF. DNA for the CDR3: TGCGCCAGCAGCCAGTCGTGGGGGGGCTCCTACAATGAGCAGTTCTTC.

The chain uses TRBV11-2 and TRBJ2-5; weak D call: TRBD2 (6 bases). The germline V and J ends were trimmed by 0 bases and 3 bases, with 20 bases remaining between them. The CDR3 has 18 amino acids. Germline V gene data show CDR1 as SGHAT and CDR2 as FQNNGV. The CDR3 loop is CASSLDSSVTGSKETQYF. CDR3 sequence (DNA): TGTGCCAGCAGCTTAGACTCCTCGGTGACCGGGAGCAAAGAGACCCAGTACTTC.

The rearrangement joins TRBV7-2 to TRBJ2-1; D is possibly TRBD2 (5 bases). Trimming stripped 5 bases from V and 8 bases from J, with 13 bases between. CDR1 SGHTA and CDR2 FQGNSA come from the germline V gene. The CDR3 is 13 amino acids. CDR3: CASSLGLADEQFF. The CDR3 DNA is TGTGCCAGCAGCCTAGGACTGGCCGATGAGCAGTTCTTC.

The chain recombines TRBV5-1 with TRBJ2-7, with 9 nucleotides matching TRBD1. The CDR3 spans 16 residues. With V trimmed by 5 bases and J by 0 bases, 9 bases remained unmatched. Germline V lookup: CDR1 SGHRS, CDR2 YFSETQ. CDR3: CASRVTTGGASYEQYF. The CDR3 region has the DNA TGCGCCAGCAGGGTAACCACAGGGGGCGCCTCCTACGAGCAGTACTTC.

The V gene is TRBV6-5, the J gene TRBJ1-5; D uncertain. V lost 0 bases and J lost 0, with 6 bases in between. Germline V gene lookup returns CDR1 MNHEY and CDR2 SVGAGI. This CDR3 is built from 15 residues. CDR3 loop: CASSYSSDSNQPQHF. In DNA, the CDR3 is TGTGCCAGCAGTTACTCGTCCGATAGCAATCAGCCCCAGCATTTT.

The chain is built from TRBV2 and TRBJ2-7; a weak D match, TRBD1 (6 bases). The CDR3 sequence is 12 residues long. CDR1 and CDR2 (germline): SNHLY, FYNNEI. With 7 bases removed from V and 0 bases from J, the gap between germline ends came to 7 bases. CDR3 coding DNA: TGTGCCAGCAACAGGGCCTCCTACGAGCAGTACTTC. It yields the protein CASNRASYEQYF.

This chain uses TRBV27 with TRBJ1-2; a possible D gene is TRBD1 (5 bases). The ends were cut back, 6 bases at V and 5 bases at J, with 19 bases in the middle. This CDR3 is 15 amino acids long. Looked up from germline, CDR1 is MNHEY and CDR2 is SMNVEV (reference sequence). This CDR3 reads CASRLLESGPYGYTF. The DNA of the CDR3 is TGTGCCAGCAGACTCCTTGAGTCAGGGCCTTATGGCTACACCTTC.

This clone came up once. The V call is TRBV6-6, the J call TRBJ2-7; D unresolved. V was cut by 2 bases and J by 3 bases, with 8 bases left in between. The CDR3 covers 13 residues. Germline V lookup: CDR1 MNHNY, CDR2 SVGAGI (reference sequence). CDR3 loop: CASSYTSDYEQYF. The CDR3 DNA reads TGTGCCAGCAGTTACACGAGCGACTACGAGCAGTACTTC.

The chain joins TRBV27 to TRBJ2-7; the match to TRBD2 covers 8 bases. The CDR3 has 17 residues. The V gene's germline CDR1 is MNHEY and CDR2 SMNVEV (reference sequence). After removal of 2 bases from V and 0 bases from J, the junction contained 9 bases not matched to a gene. This CDR3 is CASSLGGSGDSSYEQYF. The CDR3 DNA reads TGTGCCAGCAGTTTAGGGGGTAGCGGGGATTCCTCCTACGAGCAGTACTTC.

This clone is a singleton in its sample. The chain joins TRBV7-3 to TRBJ2-1; the D gene is possibly TRBD2 (6 bases). This CDR3 has 12 residues. CDR1 and CDR2 from the germline V gene are SGHTA and FQGTGA. Trimming removed 5 bases at V and 9 bases at J, with 11 bases between. The CDR3 DNA reads TGTGCCAGCAGCCCCATGGGGGGTGAGCAGTTCTTC. Its translation: CASSPMGGEQFF.

The chain has TRBV27 and TRBJ2-6; D unclear. The germline V gene encodes CDR1 MNHEY and CDR2 SMNVEV (reference sequence). The CDR3 contains 15 residues. Trimming cost V 4 bases and J 2 bases, with 9 bases left between them. The CDR3 DNA reads as TGTGCCAGCAGTTGGGGAACCCCTGGGGCCAACGTCCTGACTTTC. Encoded protein: CASSWGTPGANVLTF.

CDR3 loop: CASSPIGYNEQFF. The CDR3 DNA sequence: TGCGCCAGCTCCCCCATAGGATACAATGAGCAGTTCTTC. V is TRBV5-1 and J is TRBJ2-1; no reliable D call. The germline V gene has CDR1 SGHRS and CDR2 YFSETQ. The CDR3 has 13 amino acids. V was clipped by 7 bases and J by 4 bases, with 12 bases between them.

V usage is TRBV27 and J usage is TRBJ2-5, with TRBD2 matching over 7 bases. The length of the CDR3 is 16 residues. V lost 2 bases to trimming and J lost 1 base; unmatched junction nucleotides: 7. CDR1 is MNHEY, CDR2 SMNVEV, per germline (reference sequence). The CDR3 DNA reads as TGTGCCAGCAGTTTAACGGCGGGAGCCATCCAAGAGACCCAGTACTTC. As protein: CASSLTAGAIQETQYF.

V and J are TRBV27 and TRBJ2-7, with D uncertain. Trimming took 1 base from V and 6 from J, leaving 7 bases between them. CDR3 length: 12 residues. Germline CDR1 reads MNHEY; CDR2 reads SMNVEV (reference sequence). CDR3 amino acids: CASSLLGAEQYF. CDR3 in DNA: TGTGCCAGCAGTTTATTGGGCGCCGAGCAGTACTTC.

This chain links TRBV7-9 with TRBJ2-7, with 10 bases fitting TRBD1. The CDR3 has 14 residues. Per the germline V gene, CDR1 is SEHNR and CDR2 is FQNEAQ (reference sequence). Germline trimming cut 6 bases from V and 6 bases from J; bases unmatched to any gene: 8. DNA of the CDR3: TGTGCCAGCAGAGCGGTCGGGACAGGGGTCGAGCAGTACTTC. This codes for CASRAVGTGVEQYF.

V is TRBV11-2 and J is TRBJ2-7; possible D gene TRBD1, 5 bases. This CDR3 spans 14 amino acids. Germline V gene data show CDR1 as SGHAT and CDR2 as FQNNGV. Trimming took 1 base from V and 5 from J, leaving 12 bases between them. The CDR3 is CASSLVQGFDEQYF. DNA for the CDR3: TGTGCCAGCAGCTTAGTGCAGGGTTTCGACGAGCAGTACTTC.

This chain connects TRBV4-3 to TRBJ2-1; perhaps D is TRBD1 or TRBD2 (5 bases each). Between the trimmed V and J ends, which lost 4 bases and 6 bases, there was a span of 13 bases. The CDR3 runs 14 residues. Germline CDR1 LGHNA, CDR2 YSLEER. CDR3 amino acids: CASSLLGEINEQFF. The CDR3 DNA reads TGCGCCAGCAGCCTTCTGGGGGAAATCAATGAGCAGTTCTTC.

This rearrangement joins TRBV9 to TRBJ2-1; D might be TRBD2 (6 bases). CDR3 length: 16 residues. Germline CDR1 and CDR2: SGDLS and YYNGEE. V lost 0 bases to trimming and J lost 1 base, with 11 bases between them. The CDR3 loop reads CASSVGGGVSYNEQFF. CDR3 sequence (DNA): TGTGCCAGCAGCGTAGGGGGCGGGGTTTCCTACAATGAGCAGTTCTTC.